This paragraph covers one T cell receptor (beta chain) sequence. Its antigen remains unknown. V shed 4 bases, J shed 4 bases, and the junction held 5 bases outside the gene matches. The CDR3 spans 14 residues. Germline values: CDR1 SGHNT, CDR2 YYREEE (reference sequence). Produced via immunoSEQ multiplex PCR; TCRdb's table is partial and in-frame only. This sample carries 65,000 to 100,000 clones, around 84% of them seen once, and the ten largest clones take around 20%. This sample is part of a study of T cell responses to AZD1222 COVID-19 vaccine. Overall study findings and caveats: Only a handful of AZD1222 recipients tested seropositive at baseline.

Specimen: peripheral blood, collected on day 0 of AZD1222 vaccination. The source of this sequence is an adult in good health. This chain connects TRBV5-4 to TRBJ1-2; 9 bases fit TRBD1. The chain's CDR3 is CASSPGQGIYGYTF. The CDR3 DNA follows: TGTGCCAGCAGCCCGGGACAGGGCATCTATGGCTACACCTTC.